This record concerns one T cell receptor beta chain sequence. V lost 3 bases to trimming and J lost 1 base; unmatched junction nucleotides: 5. CDR1 and CDR2 (germline): MGHRA, YSYEKL. The length of the CDR3 is 16 residues. Use of 60 Vbeta and 13 Jbeta primers characterized the PCR. Generated by immunoSEQ multiplex PCR, the TCRdb table keeps only in-frame clones and is missing some. This table holds roughly 290,000 clones, 80% found once. This sample is drawn from a study of cytomegalovirus exposure and HLA in healthy donors. This receptor was identified in a girl aged 2 to 10 in good health and CMV-seronegative. Sequences were obtained from PBMCs. The rearrangement links TRBV4-1 to TRBJ2-3; 9 bases map to TRBD1. CDR3 residues: CASSHGTGRRTDTQYF. CDR3 nucleotides: TGCGCCAGCAGCCACGGGACAGGGAGGCGCACAGATACGCAGTATTTT.